Sequencing of this TCR beta chain was carried out in a study of molecular identifiers for immune sequencing clone quantification. Study outcomes and limitations: Identical barcode-sharing TCR molecules could lead to underestimated sizes for highly expanded clones.

Investigators produced naive CD8 libraries from about 21,000 to 970,000 sorted cells, drawing on 10%, 30% or 50% RNA. Naive CD8 T cells underwent sorting with the CD8+CD4-CCR7+CD45RA+ definition. This CDR3 region has 17 residues. CDR1 and CDR2 (germline): LGHDT, YNNKEL (reference sequence). V lost 3 bases and J lost 7; bases outside the gene matches: 13. Bulk TCR library preparation followed previously described methods with listed TCR primers. One entry per CDR3 protein results from TCRdb running MiXCR on the PCR reads. The sample records around 470,000 distinct CDR3 sequences, over 20% being singletons. To note about this clonotype: The antigen is not known.

The sequence was collected from a human donor in good health. Some libraries in this study had Jurkat cell RNA spiked in. The gene calls are TRBV3-1 and TRBJ1-5, with 9 bases that match TRBD1. Specimen: naive CD8+ T cells from blood, with Jurkat cell RNA spiked in. Stated subset: FACS-sorted CD8+CD4-CCR7+CD45RA+ naive T cells. Written as DNA, the CDR3 is TGTGCCAGCAGCCATACCCTACCGGGACAGGGCGGACAGCCCCAGCATTTT. This encodes CASSHTLPGQGGQPQHF.